The 21 T cell receptor beta chains below were found in one sample sequenced in a study of sequential checkpoint blockade in melanoma (dated by TCRdb to the late 2010s). In light of the paper, this sample's treatment or condition label describes: randomized to nivolumab then ipilimumab (arm A) or the reverse (arm B). Preparation of the library involved the immunoSEQ multiplex PCR assay. What TCRdb holds here is the immuneACCESS table cut down to in-frame rearrangements. Part of the clones is not present; checked against another copy, under half of the missing clones reflect an unresolved V gene, and the others are unexplained. Here the sample has 35,000 to 45,000 clones; 84% occur a single time. The leading ten clones occupy around 5.8% of the sample. The starting material was CD8+ T cells sorted from blood (inferred from file names), obtained from a patient given nivolumab and ipilimumab in sequence. The source of these receptors is a human donor with melanoma.

This clone was detected once. V gene TRBV4-1 combines with J gene TRBJ2-7, with D perhaps matching TRBD2 (5 bases). This CDR3 contains 13 residues. With 1 base removed from V and 3 bases from J, the gap between germline ends came to 7 bases. Germline V gene data show CDR1 as MGHRA and CDR2 as YSYEKL. The CDR3 region has the DNA TGCGCCAGCAGCCAAGCGGGGTACTACGAGCAGTACTTC. As protein: CASSQAGYYEQYF.

V is TRBV7-2 and J is TRBJ2-2; D not certain. With 3 bases removed from V and 7 bases from J, the gap between germline ends came to 12 bases. Germline V lookup: CDR1 SGHTA, CDR2 FQGNSA. The CDR3 covers 14 residues. The DNA for the CDR3 is TGTGCCAGCAGCTTTATGTCGCTAGGCGGGGAGCTGTTTTTT. It translates to CASSFMSLGGELFF.

The chain has TRBV5-1 and TRBJ2-5; 10 bases align to TRBD2. The J call may be faulty, since TRBJ2-7 better matches the DNA end. The length of the CDR3 is 15 residues. Germline CDR1 is SGHRS and CDR2 is YFSETQ. The CDR3 DNA reads TGCGCCAGCAGCTTGGGGCTAGCGGGAGTCTACGAGCAGTACTTC. This gives the protein CASSLGLAGVYEQYF.

This sequence joins TRBV5-4 and TRBJ2-7; TRBD2 agrees at 11 bases. This CDR3 comprises 17 residues. The V gene's germline CDR1 is SGHNT and CDR2 YYREEE (reference sequence). Losses at the gene ends were 4 bases for V and 2 bases for J; bases not matched to a gene: 11. In DNA form, the CDR3 reads TGTGCCAGCAGCACCGGACTAGCGGGTCTCGACGCCTACGAGCAGTACTTC. It yields the protein CASSTGLAGLDAYEQYF. The full variable domain, in which reference TRBV5-4 and TRBJ2-7 provide the parts outside the CDR3, is ETGVTQSPTHLIKTRGQQVTLRCSSQSGHNTVSWYQQALGQGPQFIFQYYREEENGRGNFPPRFSGLQFPNYSSELNVNALELDDSALYLCASSTGLAGLDAYEQYFGPGTRLTVT.

The chain recombines TRBV23-1 with TRBJ2-2; D uncertain. TRBV23-1 is sorted into the ORF group, with uncertain function. The CDR3 covers 13 residues. Trimming left V 4 bases short and J 1 base short, with 4 bases between. CDR3 sequence reads: CASSRLNTGELFF. CDR3 coding DNA: TGCGCCAGCAGTCGACTGAACACCGGGGAGCTGTTTTTT.

The rearrangement joins TRBV5-4 to TRBJ2-1; 8 nucleotides line up with TRBD2. The germline gives CDR1 SGHNT, CDR2 YYREEE (reference sequence). Losses at the gene ends were 0 bases for V and 9 bases for J; bases not matched to a gene: 8. This CDR3 has 15 amino acids. CDR3 coding DNA: TGTGCCAGCAGCTTGGCGGGAGGGCGGGAGCTTGAGCAGTTCTTC. This encodes CASSLAGGRELEQFF.

V and J are TRBV28 and TRBJ2-6; 8 positions agree with TRBD1. The J segment lost 3 bases and the V segment lost 7 bases, leaving 8 bases of the junction unmatched. The CDR3 runs to 16 residues. Germline CDR1 and CDR2: MDHEN and SYDVKM. In DNA, the CDR3 is TGTGCCAGCACCCTGGACAGGGTTGGTGGGGCCAACGTCCTGACTTTC. Translation: CASTLDRVGGANVLTF.

The rearrangement links TRBV7-9 to TRBJ1-2; the D is unclear. The CDR3 extends over 13 amino acids. Germline CDR1 reads SEHNR; CDR2 reads FQNEAQ (reference sequence). Trimming left V 3 bases short and J 3 bases short, with 8 bases between. The DNA of the CDR3 is TGTGCCAGCAGCTTTGGGCAGTACTATGGCTACACCTTC. Amino acids: CASSFGQYYGYTF.

V gene TRBV6-5 combines with J gene TRBJ1-1; 7 bases line up with TRBD1. This CDR3 region has 14 residues. J gave up 4 bases and V 3 bases, and 5 bases lay outside the gene matches. Germline loops: CDR1 MNHEY, CDR2 SVGAGI. CDR3 nucleotide sequence: TGTGCCAGCAGTTATTTATCAGGGGGCACTGAAGCTTTCTTT. Its protein is CASSYLSGGTEAFF.

This clone has only one observation. This chain links TRBV5-1 with TRBJ2-7; 9 nucleotides match TRBD2. The CDR3 is made up of 15 amino acids. J was trimmed by 7 bases and V by 4 bases; bases with no gene match: 12. Germline CDR1 SGHRS, CDR2 YFSETQ. In nucleotides, the CDR3 is TGCGCCAGCAGCGTAGCTTCCGCAGCGGGGGGTGAGCAGTACTTC. It is translated as CASSVASAAGGEQYF.

This clone was detected once. The chain links TRBV5-1 to TRBJ2-3; TRBD2 might be the D (6 bases). CDR3 size: 17 residues. V lost 0 bases and J lost 5, with 19 bases in between. Per germline, CDR1 SGHRS and CDR2 YFSETQ. In nucleotides, the CDR3 is TGCGCCAGCAGCTTGGCCGGGTTCGGGGGAGTGGGAGATACGCAGTATTTT. Protein: CASSLAGFGGVGDTQYF.

The chain recombines TRBV4-1 with TRBJ2-5; a weak D match, TRBD1 (6 bases). The DNA matches TRBJ2-7 better at its end, which makes the J call doubtful. The germline gives CDR1 MGHRA, CDR2 YSYEKL. The CDR3 runs 15 residues. The CDR3 nucleotides are TGCGCCAGCAGCGACGGAGGCAGGGGACCTTACGAGCAGTACTTC. Amino acid sequence: CASSDGGRGPYEQYF.

The chain is built from TRBV4-1 and TRBJ2-7; 15 bases are a match to TRBD2. After removal of 4 bases from V and 0 bases from J, the junction contained 1 base not matched to a gene. Germline CDR1 reads MGHRA; CDR2 reads YSYEKL. The CDR3 consists of 16 residues. The CDR3 here is CASSPGLAGGSYEQYF. The DNA of the CDR3 is TGCGCCAGCAGCCCGGGACTAGCGGGAGGCTCCTACGAGCAGTACTTC.

The V call is TRBV28, the J call TRBJ2-7; D not resolved. The CDR3 sequence is 11 residues long. The germline V gene has CDR1 MDHEN and CDR2 SYDVKM. V was cut by 3 bases and J by 7 bases, with 7 bases left in between. The CDR3 DNA follows: TGTGCCAGCAGTTTTAACCGGGAGCAGTACTTC. Amino acids: CASSFNREQYF. Together with reference TRBV28 and TRBJ2-7, the CDR3 gives the full variable domain: DVKVTQSSRYLVKRTGEKVFLECVQDMDHENMFWYRQDPGLGLRLIYFSYDVKMKEKGDIPEGYSVSREKKERFSLILESASTNQTSMYLCASSFNREQYFGPGTRLTVT.

The J gene is TRBJ2-7, the V gene TRBV7-8; tentative D call: TRBD1 (6 bases). CDR3 length: 15 residues. The V end lost 5 bases, the J end lost 5 bases, and 19 bases lay between the germline ends. CDR1 and CDR2 from the germline V gene are SGHVS and FQNEAQ. CDR3 sequence (DNA): TGTGCCAGCAGCCTGCGTGGGACATTCGCCGACGAGCAGTACTTC. Amino acids: CASSLRGTFADEQYF.

The V and J genes are TRBV19 and TRBJ1-3; a weak D match, TRBD1 (5 bases). The length of the CDR3 is 13 residues. Trimming cost V 11 bases and J 0 bases, with 11 bases left between them. Germline-derived CDR1 and CDR2 are LNHDA and SQIVND (reference sequence). The CDR3 loop is CAAGTSSGNTIYF. CDR3 sequence (DNA): TGTGCCGCGGGGACCTCCTCTGGAAACACCATATATTTT.

In its sample, this clone was seen once. The rearrangement uses TRBV14 and TRBJ2-5; 8 positions match TRBD2. The V segment lost 0 bases and the J segment 5 bases; nucleotides outside the gene matches: 2. CDR1 is SGHDN and CDR2 is FVKESK in the germline V gene. The length of the CDR3 is 14 residues. CDR3 in DNA: TGTGCCAGCAGCCAAGAAAGACTAGCGGAGACCCAGTACTTC. It encodes CASSQERLAETQYF.

This rearrangement joins TRBV30 to TRBJ1-2; 7 bases match TRBD1. Germline CDR1 GTSNPN, CDR2 SVGIG (reference sequence). CDR3 length equals 19 residues. The trim removed 0 bases at V and 4 bases at J, leaving 20 bases unmatched. The CDR3 region is CAWSVRWGSGGIWAYGYTF. The DNA for the CDR3 is TGTGCCTGGAGTGTACGATGGGGTTCAGGGGGGATCTGGGCCTATGGCTACACCTTC.

The chain links TRBV2 to TRBJ1-2; 10 bases are shared with TRBD1. This CDR3 spans 13 amino acids. The germline V gene has CDR1 SNHLY and CDR2 FYNNEI. The V segment lost 5 bases and the J segment 6 bases; nucleotides outside the gene matches: 3. This CDR3 is CASSRGQGNGYTF. The CDR3 nucleotides are TGTGCCAGCAGTAGGGGACAGGGGAATGGCTACACCTTC.

The chain joins TRBV19 to TRBJ2-5; TRBD1 is a possible D gene (5 bases). The J call may be wrong; the DNA end is better matched by TRBJ2-7. The CDR3 covers 14 residues. Germline V gene data show CDR1 as LNHDA and CDR2 as SQIVND (reference sequence). The CDR3 protein is CASSIIAGIHEQYF. DNA for the CDR3: TGTGCCAGTAGTATCATTGCAGGGATCCACGAGCAGTACTTC.

This chain links TRBV5-6 with TRBJ1-4; 10 bases are a match to TRBD1. The V and J ends lost 3 bases and 7 bases, in that order; junction bases with no gene match: 6. CDR1 SGHDT and CDR2 YYEEEE come from the germline V gene. The CDR3 has 15 residues. CDR3 protein: CASSSTGGFSEKLFF. CDR3 bases: TGTGCCAGCAGCTCGACAGGGGGCTTTAGTGAAAAACTGTTTTTT. Full variable domain (outside the CDR3, taken from reference TRBV5-6 and TRBJ1-4): DAGVTQSPTHLIKTRGQQVTLRCSPKSGHDTVSWYQQALGQGPQFIFQYYEEEERQRGNFPDRFSGHQFPNYSSELNVNALLLGDSALYLCASSSTGGFSEKLFFGSGTQLSVL.